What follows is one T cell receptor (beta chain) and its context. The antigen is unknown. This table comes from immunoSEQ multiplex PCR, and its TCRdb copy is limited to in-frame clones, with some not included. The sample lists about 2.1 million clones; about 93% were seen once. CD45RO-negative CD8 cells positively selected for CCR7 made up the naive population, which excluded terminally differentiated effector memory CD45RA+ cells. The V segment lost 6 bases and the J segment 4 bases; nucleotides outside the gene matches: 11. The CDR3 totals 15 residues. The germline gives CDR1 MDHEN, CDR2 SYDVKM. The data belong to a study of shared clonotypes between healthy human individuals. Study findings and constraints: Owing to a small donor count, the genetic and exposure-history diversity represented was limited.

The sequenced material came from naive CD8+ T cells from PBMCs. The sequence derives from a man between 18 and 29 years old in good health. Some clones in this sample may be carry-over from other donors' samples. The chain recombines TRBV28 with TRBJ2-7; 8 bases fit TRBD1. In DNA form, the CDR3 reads TGTGCCAGCAGCGGCATGGGACAGGATTATTACGAGCAGTACTTC. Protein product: CASSGMGQDYYEQYF.